This T cell receptor beta chain was retrieved from a study of OX40 agonist ivuxolimab in advanced cancers. CDR1 is SGHTA, CDR2 FQGNSA, per germline. Trimming cost V 1 base and J 2 bases; bases outside gene matches: 6. This CDR3 spans 16 amino acids. Findings and limits, study-wide: Both CD4+ and CD8+ T cell populations in blood had undergone clonal expansion by week 6 at 0.1 to 3.0 mg/kg. Expanded clones were, on average, more numerous among CD8+ T cells than CD4+.

On this clone itself: Its antigen is still unknown.

Assay used: immunoSEQ multiplex PCR; TCRdb lists only in-frame clones, some missing. This table has over 40,000 clones, approximately 83% appearing once. The chain combines TRBV7-2 with TRBJ2-7, with TRBD2 matching 9 bases. This receptor was obtained from an adult with an advanced solid tumor such as melanoma, head and neck, liver or kidney cancer. The material sequenced was CD4+ or CD8+ T cells sorted from blood, taken in a trial of the OX40 agonist ivuxolimab. CDR3 sequence (DNA): TGTGCCAGCAGCTTAGAGGGGGCTAGCGGGACCTACGAGCAGTACTTC. Translated, it gives CASSLEGASGTYEQYF.